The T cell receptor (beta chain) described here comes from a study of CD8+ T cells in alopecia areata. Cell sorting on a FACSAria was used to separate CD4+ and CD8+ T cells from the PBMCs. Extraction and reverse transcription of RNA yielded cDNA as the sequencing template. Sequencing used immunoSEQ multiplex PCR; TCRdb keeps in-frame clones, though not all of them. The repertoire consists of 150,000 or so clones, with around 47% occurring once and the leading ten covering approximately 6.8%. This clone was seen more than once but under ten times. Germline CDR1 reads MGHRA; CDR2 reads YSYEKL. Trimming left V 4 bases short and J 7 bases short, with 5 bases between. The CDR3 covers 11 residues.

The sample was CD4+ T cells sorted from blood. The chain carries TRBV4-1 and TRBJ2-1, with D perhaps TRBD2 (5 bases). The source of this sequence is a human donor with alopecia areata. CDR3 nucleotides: TGCGCCAGCAGCCGGGAGAATGAGCAGTTCTTC. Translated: CASSRENEQFF.